This record concerns one T cell receptor beta chain sequence. CDR3 length equals 15 residues. Trimming cost V 2 bases and J 2 bases; bases outside gene matches: 3. The V gene's germline CDR1 is MGHRA and CDR2 YSYEKL. Assay used: immunoSEQ multiplex PCR; TCRdb lists only in-frame clones, some missing. The table records about 84,000 clones, 94% of them present only once. The sample comes from a study of T cell changes during pregnancy in multiple sclerosis. Sequenced here: peripheral blood, sampled in the second trimester of pregnancy. The chain couples TRBV4-1 to TRBJ1-2, with 9 nucleotides matching TRBD1. This sequence originates from a female donor in good health, enrolled as a control in a pregnancy study. The CDR3 region has the DNA TGCGCCAGCAGCCAACCCGGGACAGGGAACTATGGCTACACCTTC. Encoded protein: CASSQPGTGNYGYTF.